This T cell receptor beta chain is drawn from a study of blood T cell repertoires in COVID-19. Whole-study context: Donors in the United States, Italy and Spain gave samples during acute or convalescent COVID-19. In each case, the material was cDNA or gDNA derived from T cells, B-cell-depleted T cells, or PBMCs.

The V end was cut by 6 bases, the J end by 5 bases, with 6 bases between. The CDR3 runs 11 residues. Germline lookup yields CDR1 KGHSH and CDR2 LQKENI. Original data processing: Reference gene primer amplification yielded estimated nucleated cell counts. Profiled with immunoSEQ multiplex PCR; TCRdb holds only in-frame clones, not every one. That table gives V, J and clone size, and the DNA gave D and trimming. The sample carries around 230,000 clones, more than 65% recorded once. Sequencing used peripheral blood. The chain is built from TRBV18 and TRBJ2-3; no clear D gene. This receptor was identified in a middle-aged man who had recovered from COVID-19. CDR3: CASSTGDTQYF. The CDR3 DNA is TGTGCCAGCTCTACGGGAGATACGCAGTATTTT. Full variable domain (remainder filled in from reference TRBV18 and TRBJ2-3): NAGVMQNPRHLVRRRGQEARLRCSPMKGHSHVYWYRQLPEEGLKFMVYLQKENIIDESGMPKERFSAEFPKEGPSILRIQQVVRGDSAAYFCASSTGDTQYFGPGTRLTVL.